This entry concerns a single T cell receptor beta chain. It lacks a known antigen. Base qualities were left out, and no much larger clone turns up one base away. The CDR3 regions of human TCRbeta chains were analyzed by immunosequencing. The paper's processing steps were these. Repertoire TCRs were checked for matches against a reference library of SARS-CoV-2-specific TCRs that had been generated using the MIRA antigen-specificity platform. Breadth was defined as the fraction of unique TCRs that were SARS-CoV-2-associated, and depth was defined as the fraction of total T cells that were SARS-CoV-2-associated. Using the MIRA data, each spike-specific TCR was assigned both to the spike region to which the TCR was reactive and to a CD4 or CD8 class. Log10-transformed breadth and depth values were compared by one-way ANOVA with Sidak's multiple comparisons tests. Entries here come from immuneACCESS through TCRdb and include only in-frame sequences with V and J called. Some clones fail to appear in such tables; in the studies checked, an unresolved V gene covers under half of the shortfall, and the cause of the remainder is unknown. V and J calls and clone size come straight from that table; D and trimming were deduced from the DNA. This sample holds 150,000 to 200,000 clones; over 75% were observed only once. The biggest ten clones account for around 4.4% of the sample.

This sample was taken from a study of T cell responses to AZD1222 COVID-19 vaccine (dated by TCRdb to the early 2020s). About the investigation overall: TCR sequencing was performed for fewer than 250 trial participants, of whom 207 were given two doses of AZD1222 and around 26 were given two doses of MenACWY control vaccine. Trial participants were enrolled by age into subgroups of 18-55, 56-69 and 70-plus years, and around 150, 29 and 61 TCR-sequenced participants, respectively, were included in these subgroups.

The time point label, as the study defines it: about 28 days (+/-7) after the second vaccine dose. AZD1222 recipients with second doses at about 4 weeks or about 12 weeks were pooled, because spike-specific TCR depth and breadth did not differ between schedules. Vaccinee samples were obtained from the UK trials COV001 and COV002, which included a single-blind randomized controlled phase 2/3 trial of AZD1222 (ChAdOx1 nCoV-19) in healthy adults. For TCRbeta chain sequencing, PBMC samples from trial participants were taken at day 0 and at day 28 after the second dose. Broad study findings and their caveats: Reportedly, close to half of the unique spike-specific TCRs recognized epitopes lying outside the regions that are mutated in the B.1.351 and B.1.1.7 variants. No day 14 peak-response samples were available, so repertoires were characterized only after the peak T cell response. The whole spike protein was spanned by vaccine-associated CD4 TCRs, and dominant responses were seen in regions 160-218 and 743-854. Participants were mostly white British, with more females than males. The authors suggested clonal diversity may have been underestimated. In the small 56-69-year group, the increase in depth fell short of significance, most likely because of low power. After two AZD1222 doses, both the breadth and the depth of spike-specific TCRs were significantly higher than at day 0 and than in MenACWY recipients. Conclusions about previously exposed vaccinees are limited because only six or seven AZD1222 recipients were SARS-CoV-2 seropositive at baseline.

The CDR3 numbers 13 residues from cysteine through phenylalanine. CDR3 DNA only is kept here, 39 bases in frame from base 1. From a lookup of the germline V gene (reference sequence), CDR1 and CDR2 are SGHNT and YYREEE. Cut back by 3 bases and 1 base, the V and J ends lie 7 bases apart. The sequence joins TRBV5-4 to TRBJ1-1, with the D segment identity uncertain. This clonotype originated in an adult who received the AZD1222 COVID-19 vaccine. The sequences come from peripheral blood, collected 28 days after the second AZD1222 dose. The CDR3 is CASSSQPNTEAFF. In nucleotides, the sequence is TGTGCCAGCAGCTCCCAGCCGAACACTGAAGCTTTCTTT. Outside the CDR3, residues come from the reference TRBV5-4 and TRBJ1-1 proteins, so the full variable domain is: ETGVTQSPTHLIKTRGQQVTLRCSSQSGHNTVSWYQQALGQGPQFIFQYYREEENGRGNFPPRFSGLQFPNYSSELNVNALELDDSALYLCASSSQPNTEAFFGQGTRLTVV.